This T cell receptor (beta chain) was obtained from a study of shared clonotypes between healthy human individuals. Study in general: The study drew on two women and a few men aged 18 to 49 as donors.

The CDR3 has 15 residues. Germline V gene lookup returns CDR1 MGHRA and CDR2 YSYEKL. Between the trimmed V and J ends, which lost 2 bases and 7 bases, there was a span of 18 bases. CD45RO-negative, CCR7-selected cells formed the naive CD8 fraction, which excluded terminally differentiated effector memory CD45RA+ cells. Participating donors were healthy, HIV-negative adults free of recent acute infections or vaccinations. Clones were read by immunoSEQ multiplex PCR, and TCRdb kept only the in-frame ones, dropping some. The sample gives nearly 600,000 clones, just under 97% of which show up once; 0.11% is in the top ten.

V usage is TRBV4-1 and J usage is TRBJ2-7; D may be TRBD1 or TRBD2 (5 bases each). The sample taken for sequencing was naive CD8+ T cells sorted from blood. The TCR comes from a woman aged 25 to 39 in good health. The CDR3 loop is CASSQQGSKGREQYF. DNA for the CDR3: TGCGCCAGCAGCCAACAGGGTTCTAAGGGACGGGAGCAGTACTTC.